The following is a T cell receptor (beta chain) sequence with its context. Per the study methods: From reference gene primer amplification, estimates of nucleated cell counts were derived. TCRdb's copy holds only in-frame clones and misses some; the assay was immunoSEQ multiplex PCR. V and J calls and clone size are given by that table; D and trimming were obtained from the DNA. Of 70,000 to 95,000 clones listed, 86% are singletons. J gave up 5 bases and V 2 bases, and 8 bases lay outside the gene matches. The CDR3 consists of 15 residues. Germline CDR1 reads SGHKS; CDR2 reads YYEKEE (reference sequence). The data originate from a study of blood T cell repertoires in COVID-19. Study-wide context: Acute and convalescent COVID-19 specimens originated in the United States, Italy and Spain. T cells, B-cell-depleted T cells, or PBMCs provided the cDNA or gDNA that served as material.

This TCR was recovered from a human donor in a cohort sampled during active COVID-19. V is TRBV5-5 and J is TRBJ2-7; 9 positions match TRBD1. Sequencing input: peripheral blood. The CDR3 loop is CASSFGDRGGNEQYF. In DNA form, the CDR3 reads TGTGCCAGCAGCTTCGGAGACAGGGGGGGGAACGAGCAGTACTTC.